The entry below describes one T cell receptor beta chain. As yet, its antigen is unknown. The data stem from a study of cytomegalovirus exposure and HLA in healthy donors. Study results and limitations: The authors later found most CMV-associated TCR beta chains appeared HLA-restricted.

Germline CDR1 SGHTA, CDR2 FQGNSA. Trimming cost V 5 bases and J 3 bases; bases outside gene matches: 4. This CDR3 is built from 14 residues. With 60 Vbeta and 13 Jbeta primers, the PCR was carried out. Profiled with immunoSEQ multiplex PCR; TCRdb holds only in-frame clones, not every one. Altogether 120,000 or so clones are present, over 75% being singletons, with the ten largest covering around 4%. The chain links TRBV7-2 to TRBJ1-5; 7 positions agree with TRBD1. The sequence was collected from a human donor in good health. What was sequenced was PBMCs. The CDR3 region has the DNA TGTGCCAGCAGCGCGACAGGGCCCAATCAGCCCCAGCATTTT. Amino acids: CASSATGPNQPQHF.